The 14 T cell receptor beta chains below come from one sample, sequenced in a study of blood T cells in healthy people across ages. Together with a sample-barcoded 5' primer, a J-beta primer mix was included in a second PCR lasting roughly 6 to 12 cycles. MiXCR, run by TCRdb on the 5' RACE reads, gives a single entry per CDR3 protein. The sample lists 1 million to 1.2 million distinct CDR3 sequences, around two fifths occurring once. Sequenced input: blood. These receptors were obtained from a man in his late teens or twenties in good health.

On this clonotype itself: A junction boundary mismatches the germline segment, possibly from a read error. The chain combines TRBV5-1 with TRBJ1-2; no clear D. The germline V gene encodes CDR1 SGHRS and CDR2 YFSETQ. CDR3 size: 14 residues. The CDR3 here is CASRLAAEIYGYTF. CDR3 coding DNA: TGCGCCAGCAGATTGGCGGCGGAGATCTATGGCTACACCTTC.

This clonotype was counted at least ten times. V usage is TRBV10-3 and J usage is TRBJ1-2, with D possibly being TRBD1 (6 bases). V was cut by 9 bases and J by 3 bases, with 11 bases left in between. Germline CDR1 reads ENHRY; CDR2 reads SYGVKD. The CDR3 is 12 amino acids. The CDR3 DNA reads TGTGCCATACAAGGGGGAGACTATGGCTACACCTTC. Encoded protein: CAIQGGDYGYTF.

CDR3: CASSRAGETQYF. CDR3 DNA sequence: TGTGCCAGCAGTCGGGCGGGTGAGACCCAGTACTTC. The rearrangement links TRBV2 to TRBJ2-4; a weak D match, TRBD2 (5 bases). The DNA end is a closer match to TRBJ2-5, so the J assignment may be wrong. CDR1 and CDR2 (germline): SNHLY, FYNNEI. This CDR3 contains 12 residues.

The count of this clonotype is one. At one boundary the junction diverges from the germline segment, which might be a read error. The chain is built from TRBV7-2 and TRBJ2-3; D gene unclear. Germline V gives CDR1 SGHTA, CDR2 FQGNSA. The CDR3 loop spans 15 amino acids. CDR3 loop: CAGSSRSISPDAQYF. CDR3 in DNA: TGTGCCGGCAGCTCTAGGAGTATTTCCCCAGATGCGCAGTATTTT.

The chain uses TRBV20-1 and TRBJ2-7; 7 bases are a match to TRBD1. This CDR3 has 12 residues. Germline V gene lookup returns CDR1 DFQATT and CDR2 SNEGSKA (reference sequence). V lost 6 bases to trimming and J lost 3 bases; unmatched junction nucleotides: 5. This chain's CDR3 is CSAPTGNYEQYF. Here the CDR3 DNA reads TGCAGTGCCCCGACAGGGAACTACGAGCAGTACTTC.

The CDR3 region is CASSFKGSGYTF. The CDR3 nucleotides are TGTGCCAGCAGTTTTAAAGGGTCTGGCTACACCTTC. The chain is built from TRBV28 and TRBJ1-2; D gene unclear. V was trimmed by 3 bases and J by 7 bases, leaving 9 bases between them. The CDR3 has 12 residues. The germline CDR1 and CDR2 sequences are MDHEN and SYDVKM.

This clonotype came up a few times. V gene TRBV4-3 combines with J gene TRBJ1-6, with D perhaps TRBD1 (5 bases). Trimming took off 1 base at V and 9 bases at J, with 13 bases between the two ends. The CDR3 is 15 residues long. The germline V gene has CDR1 LGHNA and CDR2 YSLEER. This CDR3 reads CASSQVRDGSSPLHF. The CDR3 coding sequence is TGCGCCAGCAGCCAAGTAAGGGACGGCAGTTCACCCCTCCACTTT.

This clonotype was counted between two and nine times. In DNA, the CDR3 is TGCAGTGCTAGGCAGCCTAGCGCTAGCTCCTACAATGAGCAGTTCTTC. It translates to CSARQPSASSYNEQFF. This chain connects TRBV20-1 to TRBJ2-1; maybe TRBD2 (6 bases). The V gene lost 3 bases and the J gene lost 0 bases, with 15 bases spanning the gap. The CDR3 length is 16 residues. The germline gives CDR1 DFQATT, CDR2 SNEGSKA (reference sequence).

This clonotype was observed a few times. This chain links TRBV20-1 with TRBJ1-1; D is possibly TRBD1 (5 bases). This CDR3 region has 14 residues. Germline V gene sequence: CDR1 DFQATT, CDR2 SNEGSKA (reference sequence). Trimming left V 4 bases short and J 1 base short, with 13 bases between. This CDR3 reads CSATLPDRNTEAFF. For the CDR3, the DNA is TGCAGTGCTACTCTCCCTGACAGGAACACTGAAGCTTTCTTT.

The V call is TRBV6-1, the J call TRBJ1-4; D not resolved. This CDR3 is 12 amino acids long. Germline assignment: CDR1 MNHNS and CDR2 SASEGT. Trimming took off 6 bases at V and 8 bases at J, with 10 bases between the two ends. CDR3 in amino acids: CASSVNWEKLFF. CDR3 DNA sequence: TGTGCCAGCAGCGTGAATTGGGAAAAACTGTTTTTT.

This clonotype showed up just a few times. The chain's CDR3 is CASSSWLGTEAFF. CDR3 nucleotide sequence: TGTGCCAGCAGTTCTTGGCTCGGCACTGAAGCTTTCTTT. The rearrangement uses TRBV6-2 or TRBV6-3 and TRBJ1-1; D gene ambiguous. V was clipped by 4 bases and J by 4 bases, with 10 bases between them. The CDR3 spans 13 residues. CDR1 is MNHEY and CDR2 is SVGEGT in the germline V gene.

The chain employs TRBV7-9 and TRBJ1-2; the D gene is possibly TRBD1 (6 bases). Trimming took off 5 bases at V and 4 bases at J, with 20 bases between the two ends. Germline V lookup: CDR1 SEHNR, CDR2 FQNEAQ (reference sequence). The CDR3 is 16 residues long. In DNA, the CDR3 is TGTGCCAGCAGCCCTGCGTTCCACGGGACACCCTATGGCTACACCTTC. Translation: CASSPAFHGTPYGYTF.

The chain employs TRBV6-2 or TRBV6-3 and TRBJ1-6, with TRBD1 matching over 7 bases. Germline CDR1 is MNHEY and CDR2 is SVGEGT. This CDR3 has 16 residues. V trimming: 2 bases; J trimming: 2 bases; junction bases outside the gene matches: 3. The CDR3 DNA sequence: TGTGCCAGCAGTTACCGACAGGGTCCCTATAATTCACCCCTCCACTTT. Protein: CASSYRQGPYNSPLHF.

The chain links TRBV4-1 to TRBJ2-1, with D perhaps given as TRBD1 or TRBD2 (5 bases each). This CDR3 region has 17 residues. V lost 1 base and J lost 8, with 21 bases in between. Germline values: CDR1 MGHRA, CDR2 YSYEKL. The CDR3 bases are TGCGCCAGCAGCCAAGGGAGGCTGAGGCAGGGTGGAGATGAGCAGTTCTTC. This encodes CASSQGRLRQGGDEQFF.